A selection of T cell receptor beta chains follows, all from one sample in a study of shared clonotypes between healthy human individuals. TCRdb's copy holds only in-frame clones and misses some; the assay was immunoSEQ multiplex PCR. The profile covers approximately 470,000 clones, with about 85% appearing a single time and about an eighth taken by the ten largest. Sequencing used PBMCs. These receptors all stem from a woman in her thirties or forties in good health. Some clones in this sample may be carry-over from other donors' samples. CDR3s include the opening cysteine and the closing phenylalanine or tryptophan. Each record gives: V gene, CDR3 protein.

V gene: TRBV10-3; CDR3 protein: CATAGGAGEKLFF
V gene: TRBV30; CDR3 protein: CACSVVGVTGQETQYF
V gene: TRBV15; CDR3 protein: CATSRDRARQETQYF
V gene: TRBV7-8; CDR3 protein: CASSKGDRSSYNEQFF
V gene: TRBV9; CDR3 protein: CASSTTGDPYNEQFF
V gene: TRBV4-1; CDR3 protein: CASSQEQRESYNTQYF
V gene: TRBV4-1; CDR3 protein: CASSQDLGQTVSNQPQHF
V gene: TRBV28; CDR3 protein: CASSLVAGSGTGELFF
V gene: TRBV11-1; CDR3 protein: CASSLEQGEASQGKLFF
V gene: TRBV5-8; CDR3 protein: CASSADRWGTEAFF
V gene: TRBV28; CDR3 protein: CASSLGPHRHEQYF
V gene: TRBV7-2; CDR3 protein: CASSLAVRTGGLGSYEQYF
V gene: TRBV19; CDR3 protein: CASTVRGLGGNQPQHF
V gene: TRBV14; CDR3 protein: CASSQATETQYF
V gene: TRBV5-5; CDR3 protein: CASSLAGQGYLNTEAFF
V gene: TRBV6-6; CDR3 protein: CASSLSSLGSYEQYF
V gene: TRBV19; CDR3 protein: CASSISQDLDYGYTF
V gene: TRBV15; CDR3 protein: CATSRDRTEFEQFF
V gene: TRBV19; CDR3 protein: CASSIRVADQPQHF
V gene: TRBV9; CDR3 protein: CASSVVCRGRLMNTEAFF
V gene: TRBV28; CDR3 protein: CASTPGANTEAFF
V gene: TRBV10-2; CDR3 protein: CASSDAGKGITQYF
V gene: TRBV7-2; CDR3 protein: CASSLAGSGGYTF
V gene: TRBV7-2; CDR3 protein: CASSLIQSTGELFF
V gene: TRBV27; CDR3 protein: CASSPQETQYF
V gene: TRBV11-2; CDR3 protein: CASRREALAPTGELFF
V gene: TRBV18; CDR3 protein: CASSHRDSNAEAFF
V gene: TRBV19; CDR3 protein: CASSESYVEYYEQYF
V gene: TRBV4-1; CDR3 protein: CASSQELAGGVGELFF
V gene: TRBV6-6; CDR3 protein: CASAVGVVNEQFF
V gene: TRBV7-2; CDR3 protein: CASSLRGGASTGELFF
V gene: TRBV6-1; CDR3 protein: CASRKRWREGETQYF
V gene: TRBV5-4; CDR3 protein: CASSLGTIGAFNTGELFF
V gene: TRBV9; CDR3 protein: CASSPGTTNYGYTF
V gene: TRBV5-1; CDR3 protein: CASSLAGYYNEQFF
V gene: TRBV27; CDR3 protein: CASSLQGASSFYEQYF
V gene: TRBV7-8; CDR3 protein: CASSLVWSLSNTGELFF
V gene: TRBV27; CDR3 protein: CASSLDREWETQYF
V gene: TRBV28; CDR3 protein: CASSPLGGAGSEAFF
V gene: TRBV11-2; CDR3 protein: CASSWTSGTNEQFF
V gene: TRBV5-1; CDR3 protein: CASSLEQGPQETQYF
V gene: TRBV18; CDR3 protein: CASSPQGMGAQPQHF